Given below is one T cell receptor (beta chain) in context. Its antigen is currently unknown. This sample was taken from a study of read filtering for tumor transcriptome and immune sequencing. Study in general: Transcriptome libraries were built from DNase-treated RNA.

This library used around 0.4 ug RNA and molecular barcoded adaptors spanning alpha/delta and beta/gamma chains. TCRdb re-called the reads through MiXCR, storing one row per CDR3 protein. The top ten hold around 10% of the sample, which has roughly 130,000 distinct CDR3 sequences, about an eighth seen once. Study results and limitations: Single-read clonotypes: roughly four fifths of IR-seq clonotypes (around 4% of reads), roughly 70% of RNA-seq clonotypes (nearly 45% of reads). IR-seq captured clonotypes deeper and more reliably than RNA-seq.

Looked up from germline, CDR1 is SGHTA and CDR2 is FQGNSA. This CDR3 region has 15 residues. V lost 4 bases, J lost 7 bases, and 10 bases stayed unmatched. Sample: a population of CD138-negative cells sorted from bone marrow. The J gene is TRBJ2-4, the V gene TRBV7-2; 7 bases align to TRBD1. The sequence was collected from a donor at least 40 years old with multiple myeloma. The CDR3 bases are TGTGCCAGCAGCTCCAGGACAGGTCTGGGTAACATTCAGTACTTC. This encodes CASSSRTGLGNIQYF.